The 13 T cell receptor beta chains in this list originate from one sample, sequenced in a study of CD8+ T cells in alopecia areata. Sequencing templates came from extracted RNA that was reverse transcribed into cDNA. TCRdb's copy holds only in-frame clones and misses some; the assay was immunoSEQ multiplex PCR. The sample lists more than 150,000 clones; 50% to 65% were seen once. The material was CD8+ T cells sorted from blood, obtained at week 0. These receptors were taken from a human donor with alopecia areata.

The chain couples TRBV6-5 to TRBJ1-4; D ambiguous. V lost 0 bases, J lost 5 bases, and 7 bases lay in between. Per germline, CDR1 MNHEY and CDR2 SVGAGI. This CDR3 has 14 amino acids. The CDR3 bases are TGTGCCAGCAGTTACTCCAGCGGGAATGAAAAACTGTTTTTT. This codes for CASSYSSGNEKLFF.

This clone has only a few counts. The chain couples TRBV29-1 to TRBJ2-3; unclear D gene. Per germline, CDR1 SQVTM and CDR2 ANQGSEA. The CDR3 loop spans 13 amino acids. Trimming cost V 8 bases and J 0 bases, with 12 bases left between them. CDR3 protein: CSSVSASTDTQYF. CDR3 nucleotide sequence: TGCAGCTCAGTATCGGCGAGCACAGATACGCAGTATTTT.

In DNA form, the CDR3 reads TGTGCCACCAGCAGAGTGCGGTACAGCGAAAAACTGTTTTTT. This codes for CATSRVRYSEKLFF. The chain employs TRBV15 and TRBJ1-4; D ambiguous. The CDR3 covers 14 residues. The germline V gene encodes CDR1 LNHNV and CDR2 YYDKDF (reference sequence). Trimming left V 1 base short and J 8 bases short, with 11 bases between.

In this sample, this clone turned up a few times. This sequence joins TRBV7-9 and TRBJ1-1; maybe TRBD1 (6 bases). Germline CDR1 is SEHNR and CDR2 is FQNEAQ (reference sequence). The CDR3 has 12 residues. V lost 4 bases and J 10 bases, leaving 13 bases between the germline ends. CDR3 DNA: TGTGCCAGCAGCTCTCCGGGACATAGAGCTTTCTTT. Residues: CASSSPGHRAFF.

This sequence joins TRBV29-1 and TRBJ1-2, with a possible D match to TRBD1 (5 bases). CDR1 and CDR2 (germline): SQVTM, ANQGSEA. V lost 4 bases, J lost 3 bases, and 9 bases lay in between. CDR3 length: 12 amino acids. CDR3: CSVVVRDYGYTF. The CDR3 region has the DNA TGCAGCGTTGTGGTCAGGGACTATGGCTACACCTTC.

The chain recombines TRBV9 with TRBJ2-3, with unresolved D. Trimming shortened V by 1 base and J by 1 base, and 10 bases separated the two germline ends. Germline CDR1 and CDR2: SGDLS and YYNGEE. The CDR3 is 15 residues long. In DNA form, the CDR3 reads TGTGCCAGCAGCGTAACGGGTTTTGGCACAGATACGCAGTATTTT. It is translated as CASSVTGFGTDTQYF.

The J gene is TRBJ1-1, the V gene TRBV7-9, with D possibly matching TRBD1 (5 bases). The CDR3 length is 12 residues. Germline-derived CDR1 and CDR2 are SEHNR and FQNEAQ (reference sequence). V lost 5 bases to trimming and J lost 3 bases, with 7 bases between them. The DNA for the CDR3 is TGTGCCAGCAGCACGGGGGACACTGAAGCTTTCTTT. Encoded protein: CASSTGDTEAFF.

This sequence joins TRBV10-3 and TRBJ1-5, with a tentative D call TRBD1 (5 bases). V was clipped by 3 bases and J by 1 base, with 7 bases between them. CDR1 and CDR2 from the germline V gene are ENHRY and SYGVKD. This CDR3 contains 14 residues. CDR3 protein: CAISDGGSNQPQHF. The CDR3, as DNA: TGTGCCATCAGTGATGGGGGGAGCAATCAGCCCCAGCATTTT.

The rearrangement joins TRBV7-8 to TRBJ2-1, with unresolved D. Germline-derived CDR1 and CDR2 are SGHVS and FQNEAQ. CDR3 length: 13 amino acids. Trimming removed 1 base from V and 3 bases from J, with 4 bases in between. The CDR3 loop is CASSLGNYNEQFF. The DNA of the CDR3 is TGTGCCAGCAGCTTAGGGAACTACAATGAGCAGTTCTTC. The full variable domain, with the rest looked up from reference TRBV7-8 and TRBJ2-1, is GAGVSQSPRYKVAKRGQDVALRCDPISGHVSLFWYQQALGQGPEFLTYFQNEAQLDKSGLPSDRFFAERPEGSVSTLKIQRTQQEDSAVYLCASSLGNYNEQFFGPGTRLTVL.

The chain uses TRBV6-5 and TRBJ2-7; 9 bases are shared with TRBD1. The CDR3 is 14 residues long. The V and J ends lost 8 bases and 5 bases, in that order; junction bases with no gene match: 10. The germline gives CDR1 MNHEY, CDR2 SVGAGI. Written as DNA, the CDR3 is TGTGCCAGCTCCTTACAGGGGGCGCGGAACGAGCAGTACTTC. The encoded protein is CASSLQGARNEQYF.

This clone was seen more than once but under ten times. The chain employs TRBV27 and TRBJ2-7, with D possibly matching TRBD2 (6 bases). CDR1 and CDR2 from the germline V gene are MNHEY and SMNVEV (reference sequence). With 0 bases removed from V and 3 bases from J, the gap between germline ends came to 12 bases. The CDR3 contains 15 residues. CDR3 amino acids: CASSLSGRGIYEQYF. DNA for the CDR3: TGTGCCAGCAGTTTATCGGGTCGGGGGATCTACGAGCAGTACTTC.

The chain carries TRBV21-1 and TRBJ2-5; TRBD1, as called in the table, went unchecked against the DNA. TRBV21-1 is a recognized pseudogene. The CDR3 loop spans 13 amino acids. CDR3 loop: CASSKGTVQTQYF. Written as DNA, the CDR3 is TGTGCCAGCAGCAAGGGGACAGTGCAGACCCAGTACTTC.

A few counts support this clone. V is TRBV13 and J is TRBJ1-1; TRBD1 agrees at 7 bases. V was clipped by 4 bases and J by 8 bases; unmatched bases: 4. CDR3 size: 12 residues. Germline CDR1 PRHDT, CDR2 FYEKMQ (reference sequence). In nucleotides, the CDR3 is TGTGCCAGCAGCTCCAGGGGGAGCGAAGCTTTCTTT. This encodes CASSSRGSEAFF.